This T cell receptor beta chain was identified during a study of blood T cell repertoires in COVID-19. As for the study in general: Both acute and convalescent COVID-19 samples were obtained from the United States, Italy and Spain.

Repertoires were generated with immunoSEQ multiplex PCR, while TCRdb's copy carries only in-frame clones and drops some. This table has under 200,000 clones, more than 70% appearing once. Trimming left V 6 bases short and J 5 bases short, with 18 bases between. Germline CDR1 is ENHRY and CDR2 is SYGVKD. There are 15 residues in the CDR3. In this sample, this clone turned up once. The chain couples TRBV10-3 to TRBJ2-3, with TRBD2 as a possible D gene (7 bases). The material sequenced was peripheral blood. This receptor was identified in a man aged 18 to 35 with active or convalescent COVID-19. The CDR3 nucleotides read TGTGCCATCAGAGCGACGGGGGGCCTGGGAGATACGCAGTATTTT. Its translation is CAIRATGGLGDTQYF.